This TCR beta chain originates from a study of T cell repertoires in cytomegalovirus infection. Across the whole study: Indications of both CMV infection and matching HLA type were provided by public TCR beta signatures.

This clonotype was recorded at least ten times. The antigen is not known. TCRdb redid the calling of the reads with MiXCR, one entry per CDR3 protein. The table lists some 130,000 distinct CDR3 sequences, 8% to 9% of them singletons. Whole-study findings and limits: Accumulated public TCR beta family frequency recognized individuals carrying CMV together with the relevant HLA. The ex vivo response was dominated by HLA-C-restricted CMV-specific TCR beta clonotypes.

The germline V and J ends were trimmed by 7 bases and 4 bases, with 13 bases remaining between them. The CDR3 length is 13 residues. The chain links TRBV12-3 or TRBV12-4 to TRBJ1-1, with D maybe TRBD1 (5 bases). The sample was PBMCs. The clonotype was recovered from a human donor in good health (CMV status not recorded). Some clones in this sample may be carry-over from other donors' samples. The CDR3 sequence is CASTPDSGTEAFF. The CDR3 DNA reads TGTGCCAGCACCCCCGACAGTGGCACTGAAGCTTTCTTT.